Shown below are 2 T cell receptor beta chains from a single sample sequenced in a study of Ad26.COV2.S vaccination and SARS-CoV-2 variants. Indicated treatment: about 20 received Ad26.COV2.S at low or high dose, single or two shots; about five received placebo; per-sample allocation not given. Specimen acquisition occurred on day 63 following the initial vaccine or placebo injection. Method: immunoSEQ multiplex PCR; TCRdb's copy keeps in-frame clones and lacks some. There are 430,000 or so clones in the sample; roughly nine tenths occur only once, and approximately 2.5% lies in the top ten. The input for sequencing was peripheral blood, taken in a trial of Ad26.COV2.S vaccine versus placebo. Every receptor here comes from a person aged 18-65 years who received the Ad26.COV2.S COVID-19 vaccine or a placebo.

The V call is TRBV7-2, the J call TRBJ1-4, with 7 positions matching TRBD1. V lost 3 bases, J lost 8 bases, and 21 bases stayed unmatched. Germline V gene sequence: CDR1 SGHTA, CDR2 FQGNSA. The CDR3 totals 19 residues. CDR3 sequence (DNA): TGTGCCAGCAGCTTTTCATTACAGGGGCGGTGGTTAAATGTGGAAAAACTGTTTTTT. As protein: CASSFSLQGRWLNVEKLFF.

The rearrangement joins TRBV4-3 to TRBJ1-1, with D tentatively TRBD1 (5 bases). CDR1 and CDR2 (germline): LGHNA, YSLEER. The CDR3 is 19 residues long. V shed 0 bases and J shed 1 base, with 21 bases lying between them. CDR3 protein: CASSQDGFYAETANTEAFF. In nucleotides, the CDR3 is TGCGCCAGCAGCCAAGATGGGTTTTATGCGGAGACAGCGAACACTGAAGCTTTCTTT.